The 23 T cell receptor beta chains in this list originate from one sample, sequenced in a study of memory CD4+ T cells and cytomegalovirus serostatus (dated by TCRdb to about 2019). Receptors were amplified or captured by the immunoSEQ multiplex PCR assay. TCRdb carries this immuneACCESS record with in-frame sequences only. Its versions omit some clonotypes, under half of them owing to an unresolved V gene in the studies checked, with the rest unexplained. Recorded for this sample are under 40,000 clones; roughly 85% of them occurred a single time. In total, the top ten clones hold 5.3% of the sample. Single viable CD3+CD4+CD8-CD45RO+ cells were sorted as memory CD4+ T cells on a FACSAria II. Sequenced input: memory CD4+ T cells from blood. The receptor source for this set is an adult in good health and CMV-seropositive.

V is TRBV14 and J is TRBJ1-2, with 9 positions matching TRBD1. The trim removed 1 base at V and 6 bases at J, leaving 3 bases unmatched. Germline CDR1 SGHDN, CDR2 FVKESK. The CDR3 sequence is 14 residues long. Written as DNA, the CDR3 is TGTGCCAGCAGCCAAGTTACAGGGGGCGATGGCTACACCTTC. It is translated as CASSQVTGGDGYTF.

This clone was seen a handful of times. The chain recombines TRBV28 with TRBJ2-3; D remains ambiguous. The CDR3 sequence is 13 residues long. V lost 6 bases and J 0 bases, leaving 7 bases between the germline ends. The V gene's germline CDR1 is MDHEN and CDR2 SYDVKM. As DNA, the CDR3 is TGTGCCAGCAGGGATAGTAGCACAGATACGCAGTATTTT. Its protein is CASRDSSTDTQYF.

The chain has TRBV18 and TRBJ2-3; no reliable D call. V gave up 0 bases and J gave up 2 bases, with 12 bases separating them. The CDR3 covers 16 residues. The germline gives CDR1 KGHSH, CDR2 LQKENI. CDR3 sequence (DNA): TGTGCCAGCTCACCACCATCAAGGAGCTTCACAGATACGCAGTATTTT. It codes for CASSPPSRSFTDTQYF. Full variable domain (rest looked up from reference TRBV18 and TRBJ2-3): NAGVMQNPRHLVRRRGQEARLRCSPMKGHSHVYWYRQLPEEGLKFMVYLQKENIIDESGMPKERFSAEFPKEGPSILRIQQVVRGDSAAYFCASSPPSRSFTDTQYFGPGTRLTVL.

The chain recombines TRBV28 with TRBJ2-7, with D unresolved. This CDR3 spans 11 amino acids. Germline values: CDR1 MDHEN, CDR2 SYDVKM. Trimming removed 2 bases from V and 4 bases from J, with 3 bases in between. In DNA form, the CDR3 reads TGTGCCAGCAGTTTAGGATACGAGCAGTACTTC. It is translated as CASSLGYEQYF.

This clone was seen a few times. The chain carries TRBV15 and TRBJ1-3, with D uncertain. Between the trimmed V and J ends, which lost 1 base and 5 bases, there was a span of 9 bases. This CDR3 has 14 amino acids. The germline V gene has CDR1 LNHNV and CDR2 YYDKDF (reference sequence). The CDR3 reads CATSRAGSRNTIYF. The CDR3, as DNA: TGTGCCACCAGCAGAGCTGGGTCCCGAAACACCATATATTTT.

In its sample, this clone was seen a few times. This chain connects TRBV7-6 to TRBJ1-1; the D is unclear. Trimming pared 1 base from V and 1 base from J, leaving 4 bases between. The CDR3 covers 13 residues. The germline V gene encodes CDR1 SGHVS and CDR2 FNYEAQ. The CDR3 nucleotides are TGTGCCAGCAGCTTAGAACCGAACACTGAAGCTTTCTTT. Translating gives CASSLEPNTEAFF.

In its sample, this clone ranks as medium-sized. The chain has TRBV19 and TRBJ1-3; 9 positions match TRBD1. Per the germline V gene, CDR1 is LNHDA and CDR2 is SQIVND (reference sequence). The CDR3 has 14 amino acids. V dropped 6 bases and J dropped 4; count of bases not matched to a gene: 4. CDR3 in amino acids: CASRRGQGGNTIYF. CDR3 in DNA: TGTGCCAGTAGACGCGGACAGGGGGGAAACACCATATATTTT.

The CDR3 sequence: CASSLGQVYNEQFF. In DNA, the CDR3 is TGTGCCAGCAGCTTGGGACAGGTTTACAATGAGCAGTTCTTC. V and J are TRBV5-6 and TRBJ2-1; D is perhaps TRBD1 (6 bases). The length of the CDR3 is 14 residues. The germline V gene has CDR1 SGHDT and CDR2 YYEEEE. V dropped 0 bases and J dropped 4 bases, with 8 bases sitting between them.

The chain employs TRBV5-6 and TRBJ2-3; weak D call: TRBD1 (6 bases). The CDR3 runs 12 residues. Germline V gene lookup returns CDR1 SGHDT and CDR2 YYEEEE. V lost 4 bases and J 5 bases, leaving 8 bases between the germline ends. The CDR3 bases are TGTGCCAGCAGCAGGGGGAAAGATACGCAGTATTTT. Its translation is CASSRGKDTQYF.

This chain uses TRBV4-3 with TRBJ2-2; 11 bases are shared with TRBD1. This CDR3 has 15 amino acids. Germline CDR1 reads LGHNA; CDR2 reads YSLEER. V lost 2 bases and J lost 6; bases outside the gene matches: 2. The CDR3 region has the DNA TGCGCCAGCAGCCAATCGGGACAGGGGGCCGGGGAGCTGTTTTTT. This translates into CASSQSGQGAGELFF.

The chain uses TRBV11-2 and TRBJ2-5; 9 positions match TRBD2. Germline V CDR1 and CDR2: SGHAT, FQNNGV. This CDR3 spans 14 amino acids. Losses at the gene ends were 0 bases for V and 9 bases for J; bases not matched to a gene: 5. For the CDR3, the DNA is TGTGCCAGCAGCTTAGATCGGGGCGGGGGGGCCCAGTACTTC. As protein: CASSLDRGGGAQYF.

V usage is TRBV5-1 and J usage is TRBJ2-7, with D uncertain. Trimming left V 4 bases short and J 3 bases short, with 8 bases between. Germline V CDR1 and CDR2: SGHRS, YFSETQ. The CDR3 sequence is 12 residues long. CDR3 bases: TGCGCCAGCAGCATCACACGCTACGAGCAGTACTTC. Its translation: CASSITRYEQYF.

DNA for the CDR3: TGTGCCAGCAGCCAAGATGGAGGGGGGTATTACAATGAGCAGTTCTTC. Translated, it gives CASSQDGGGYYNEQFF. The chain couples TRBV4-2 to TRBJ2-1; D possibly matches TRBD1 or TRBD2 (6 bases each). The germline gives CDR1 LGHNA, CDR2 YNFKEQ. The V end was cut by 0 bases, the J end by 4 bases, with 13 bases between. CDR3 size: 16 residues.

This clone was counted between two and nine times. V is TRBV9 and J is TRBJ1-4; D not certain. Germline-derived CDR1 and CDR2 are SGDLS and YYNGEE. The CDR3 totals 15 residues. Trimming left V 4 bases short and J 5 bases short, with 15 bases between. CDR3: CASSPWGGYNEKLFF. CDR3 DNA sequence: TGTGCCAGCAGCCCTTGGGGAGGATACAATGAAAAACTGTTTTTT.

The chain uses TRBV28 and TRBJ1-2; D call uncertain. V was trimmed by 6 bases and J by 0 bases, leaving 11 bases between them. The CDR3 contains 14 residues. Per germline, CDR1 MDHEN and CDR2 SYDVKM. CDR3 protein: CASRSANPNYGYTF. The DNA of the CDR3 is TGTGCCAGCAGGTCAGCCAACCCTAACTATGGCTACACCTTC.

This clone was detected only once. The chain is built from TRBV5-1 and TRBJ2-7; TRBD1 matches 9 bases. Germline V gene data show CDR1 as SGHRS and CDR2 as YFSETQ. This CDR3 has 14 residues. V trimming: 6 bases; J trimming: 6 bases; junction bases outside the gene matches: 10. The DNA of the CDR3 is TGCGCCAGCATGCTCGGGACAGGGATCCGCGAGCAGTACTTC. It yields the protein CASMLGTGIREQYF.

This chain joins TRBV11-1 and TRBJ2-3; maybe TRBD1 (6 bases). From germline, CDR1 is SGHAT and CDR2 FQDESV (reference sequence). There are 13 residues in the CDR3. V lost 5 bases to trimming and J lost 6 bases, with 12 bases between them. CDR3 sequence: CASSGDIGDTQYF. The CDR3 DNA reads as TGTGCCAGCAGCGGGGACATCGGCGATACGCAGTATTTT.

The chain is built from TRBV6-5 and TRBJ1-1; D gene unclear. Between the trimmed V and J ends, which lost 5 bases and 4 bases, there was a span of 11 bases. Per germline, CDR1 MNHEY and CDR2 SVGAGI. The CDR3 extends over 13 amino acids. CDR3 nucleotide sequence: TGTGCCAGCAGTGATAGTGTCGGCACTGAAGCTTTCTTT. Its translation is CASSDSVGTEAFF.

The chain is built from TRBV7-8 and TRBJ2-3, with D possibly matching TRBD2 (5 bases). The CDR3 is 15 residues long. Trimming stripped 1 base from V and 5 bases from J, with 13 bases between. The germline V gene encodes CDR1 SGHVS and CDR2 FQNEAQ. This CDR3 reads CASSLVREGQDTQYF. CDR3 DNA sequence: TGTGCCAGCAGCTTAGTGCGCGAGGGCCAAGATACGCAGTATTTT.

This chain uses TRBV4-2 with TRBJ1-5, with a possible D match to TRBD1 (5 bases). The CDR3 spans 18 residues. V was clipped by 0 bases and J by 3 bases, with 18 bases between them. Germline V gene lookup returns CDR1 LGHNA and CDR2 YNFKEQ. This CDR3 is CASSQDGGHLGANQPQHF. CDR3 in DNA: TGTGCCAGCAGCCAAGATGGCGGACACTTAGGGGCCAATCAGCCCCAGCATTTT.

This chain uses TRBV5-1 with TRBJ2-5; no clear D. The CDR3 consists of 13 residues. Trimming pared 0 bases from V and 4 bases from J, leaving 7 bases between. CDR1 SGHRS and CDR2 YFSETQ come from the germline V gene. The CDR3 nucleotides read TGCGCCAGCAGCTTGGGGGCGCGAGAGACCCAGTACTTC. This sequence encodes CASSLGARETQYF.

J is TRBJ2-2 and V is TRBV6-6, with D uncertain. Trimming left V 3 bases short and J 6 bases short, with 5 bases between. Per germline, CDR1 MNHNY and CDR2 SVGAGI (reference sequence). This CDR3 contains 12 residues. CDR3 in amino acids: CASSYIAGELFF. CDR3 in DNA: TGTGCCAGCAGTTATATTGCCGGGGAGCTGTTTTTT.

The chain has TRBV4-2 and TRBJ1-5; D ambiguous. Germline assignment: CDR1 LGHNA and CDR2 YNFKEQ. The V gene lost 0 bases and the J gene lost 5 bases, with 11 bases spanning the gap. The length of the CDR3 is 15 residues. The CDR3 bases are TGTGCCAGCAGCCAAGATCGGGCAGGAGATCAGCCCCAGCATTTT. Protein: CASSQDRAGDQPQHF.